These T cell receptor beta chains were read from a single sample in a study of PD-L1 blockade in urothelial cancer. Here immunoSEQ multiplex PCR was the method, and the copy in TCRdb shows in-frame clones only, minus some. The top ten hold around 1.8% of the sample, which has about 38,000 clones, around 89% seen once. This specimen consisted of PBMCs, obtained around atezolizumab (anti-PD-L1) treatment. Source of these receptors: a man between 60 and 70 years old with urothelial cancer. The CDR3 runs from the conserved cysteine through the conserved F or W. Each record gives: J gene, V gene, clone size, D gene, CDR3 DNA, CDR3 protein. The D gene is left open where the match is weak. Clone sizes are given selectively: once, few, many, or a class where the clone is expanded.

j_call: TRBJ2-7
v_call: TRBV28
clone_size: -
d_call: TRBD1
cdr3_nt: TGTGCCAGCAGTTCGGGACAGGTCTACGAGCAGTACTTC
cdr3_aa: CASSSGQVYEQYF

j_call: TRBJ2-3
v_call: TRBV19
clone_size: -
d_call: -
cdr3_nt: TGTGCCAGTAGTATCCCGCAGGCCCATCCTCCAGATACGCAGTATTTT
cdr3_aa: CASSIPQAHPPDTQYF

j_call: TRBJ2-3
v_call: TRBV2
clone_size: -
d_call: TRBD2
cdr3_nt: TGTGCCAGCTGGTCGGGTAGCGGGAGGGCCGCAGATACGCAGTATTTT
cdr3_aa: CASWSGSGRAADTQYF

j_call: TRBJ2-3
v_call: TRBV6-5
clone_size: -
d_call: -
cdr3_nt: TGTGCCAGCAGGCGGACAATGGACCAAGATACGCAGTATTTT
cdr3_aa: CASRRTMDQDTQYF

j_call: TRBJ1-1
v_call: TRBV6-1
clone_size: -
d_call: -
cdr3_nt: TGTGCCAGCAGTGGAGTGCTTGAAGCTTTCTTT
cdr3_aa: CASSGVLEAFF

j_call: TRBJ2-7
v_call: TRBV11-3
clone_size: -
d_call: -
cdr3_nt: TGTGCCAGCAGCTTAAACACCTACCAGGCCGAGCAGTACTTC
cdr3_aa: CASSLNTYQAEQYF

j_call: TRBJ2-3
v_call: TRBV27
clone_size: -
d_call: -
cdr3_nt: TGTGCCAGCAGTTTAGGGCACCCCACAGATACGCAGTATTTT
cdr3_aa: CASSLGHPTDTQYF

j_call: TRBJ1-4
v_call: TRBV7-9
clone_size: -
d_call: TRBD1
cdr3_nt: TGTGCCAGCAGCTTAAGGACAGGGGACCGAAATGAAAAACTGTTTTTT
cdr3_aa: CASSLRTGDRNEKLFF

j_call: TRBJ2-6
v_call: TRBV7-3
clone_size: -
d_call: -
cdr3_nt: TGTGCCAGCAGCTTAGAGGGAAATTGGATATCGGGGGCCAACGTCCTGACTTTC
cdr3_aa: CASSLEGNWISGANVLTF

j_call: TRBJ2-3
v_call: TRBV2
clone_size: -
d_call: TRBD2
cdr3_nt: TGTGCCAGCGGCGACGGGAGGGGGGGTTTAGATACGCAGTATTTT
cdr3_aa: CASGDGRGGLDTQYF

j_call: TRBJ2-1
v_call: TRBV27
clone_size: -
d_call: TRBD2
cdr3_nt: TGTGCCAGCGGTTCGAGAATAGCGGGATCAGCTTACAATGAGCAGTTCTTC
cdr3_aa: CASGSRIAGSAYNEQFF

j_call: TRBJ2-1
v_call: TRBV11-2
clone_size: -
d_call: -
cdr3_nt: TGTGCCAGCAGCTTCTCAGGGGGGCTGGGCAATGAGCAGTTCTTC
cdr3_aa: CASSFSGGLGNEQFF

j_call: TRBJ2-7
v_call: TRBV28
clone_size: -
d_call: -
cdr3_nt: TGTGCCAGCAGTACAGGAGCATCCTACGAGCAGTACTTC
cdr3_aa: CASSTGASYEQYF

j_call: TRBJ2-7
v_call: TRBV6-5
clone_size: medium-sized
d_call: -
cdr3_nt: TGTGCCAGCAGATCGTCCTACGAGCAGTACTTC
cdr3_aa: CASRSSYEQYF

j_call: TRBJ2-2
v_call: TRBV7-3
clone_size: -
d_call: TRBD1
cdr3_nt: TGTGCCAGCAGCACCTGGACAGGATATAGTCCCGGGGAGCTGTTTTTT
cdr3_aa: CASSTWTGYSPGELFF

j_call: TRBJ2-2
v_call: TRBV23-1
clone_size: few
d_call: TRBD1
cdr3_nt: TGCGCCAGCAGTCGAGGACAGGGTGAGTCGGCCGGGGAGCTGTTTTTT
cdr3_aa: CASSRGQGESAGELFF

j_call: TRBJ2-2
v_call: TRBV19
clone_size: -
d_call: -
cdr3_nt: TGTGCCAGTAATAAGCCGCCCTGGGGGGAGCTGTTTTTT
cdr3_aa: CASNKPPWGELFF

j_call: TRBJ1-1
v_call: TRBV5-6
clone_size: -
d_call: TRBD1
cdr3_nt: TGTGCCAGCTCTAAAAGGGCGGCAGGGGGCACTGAAGCTTTCTTT
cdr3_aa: CASSKRAAGGTEAFF

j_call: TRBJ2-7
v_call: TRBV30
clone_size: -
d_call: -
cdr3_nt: TGTGCCTGGAGGACAGGCTACGAGCAGTACTTC
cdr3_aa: CAWRTGYEQYF

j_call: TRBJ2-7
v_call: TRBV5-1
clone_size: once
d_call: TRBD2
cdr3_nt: TGCGCCAGCAGTCCTCTAGCGGGCTACGAGCAGTACTTC
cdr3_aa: CASSPLAGYEQYF

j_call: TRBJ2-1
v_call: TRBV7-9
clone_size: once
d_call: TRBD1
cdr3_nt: TGTGCCAGCAGCTTCAGGACAGGGACATCCTACAATGAGCAGTTCTTC
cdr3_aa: CASSFRTGTSYNEQFF

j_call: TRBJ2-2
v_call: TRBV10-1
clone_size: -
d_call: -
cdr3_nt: TGCGCCAGCAGTTACAGGGTAGCCGGGGAGCTGTTTTTT
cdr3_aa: CASSYRVAGELFF

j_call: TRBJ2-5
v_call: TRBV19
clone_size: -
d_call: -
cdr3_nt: TGTGCCAGTAGTGCCCCCTCAACAGGGCAAGAGACCCAGTACTTC
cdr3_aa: CASSAPSTGQETQYF

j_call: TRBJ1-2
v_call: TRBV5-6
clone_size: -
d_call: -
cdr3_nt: TGTGCCAGCAGCTTGGTTGGGACATACAACACCGAAGGCTACACCTTC
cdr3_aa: CASSLVGTYNTEGYTF

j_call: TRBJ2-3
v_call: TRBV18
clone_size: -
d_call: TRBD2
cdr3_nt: TGTGCCAGCTCACCAGGGACGGCGGGGGGCGCAGATACGCAGTATTTT
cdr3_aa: CASSPGTAGGADTQYF

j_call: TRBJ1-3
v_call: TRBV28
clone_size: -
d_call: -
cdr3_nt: TGTGCCAGCATTCAAGCGGGAACCAGAAACACCATATATTTT
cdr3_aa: CASIQAGTRNTIYF

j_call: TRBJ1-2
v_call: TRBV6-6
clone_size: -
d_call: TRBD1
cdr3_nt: TGTGCCAGCAGTACAACTGGGACAGGGGTGTATGGCTACACCTTC
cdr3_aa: CASSTTGTGVYGYTF

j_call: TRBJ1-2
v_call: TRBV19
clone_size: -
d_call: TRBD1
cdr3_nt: TGTGCCAGTAGTGCCACCGGGACAGGGGGCTTTTGGGGCTACACCTTC
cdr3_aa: CASSATGTGGFWGYTF

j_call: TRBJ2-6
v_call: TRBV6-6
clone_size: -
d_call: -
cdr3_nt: TGTGCCAGCAGTTTCGACAGCTCTGGGGCCAACGTCCTGACTTTC
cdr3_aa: CASSFDSSGANVLTF

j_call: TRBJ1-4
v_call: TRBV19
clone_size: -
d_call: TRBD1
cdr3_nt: TGTGCCAGTAGTACAGAACAGGGGACAACTAATGAAAAACTGTTTTTT
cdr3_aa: CASSTEQGTTNEKLFF

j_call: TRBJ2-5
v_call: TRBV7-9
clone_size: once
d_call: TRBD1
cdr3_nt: TGTGCCAGCGGATCCACAGGGGTCCAAGAGACCCAGTACTTC
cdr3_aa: CASGSTGVQETQYF

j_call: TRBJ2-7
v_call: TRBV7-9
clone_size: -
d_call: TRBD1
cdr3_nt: TGTGCCAGCAGCTTATTCCCCCCGACAGGGGGCTACGAGCAGTACTTC
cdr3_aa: CASSLFPPTGGYEQYF

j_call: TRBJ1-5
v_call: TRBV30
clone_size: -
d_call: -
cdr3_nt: TGTGCCTGGAGTTTACGGGGGGATCAGCCCCAGCATTTT
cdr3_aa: CAWSLRGDQPQHF

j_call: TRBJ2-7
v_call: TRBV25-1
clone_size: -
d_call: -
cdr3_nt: TGTGCCAGCAGTGAATCTACCTACGAGCAGTACTTC
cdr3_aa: CASSESTYEQYF

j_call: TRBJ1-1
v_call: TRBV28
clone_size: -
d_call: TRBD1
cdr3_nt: TGTGCCAGCAAAGGGACAGGGAACACTGAAGCTTTCTTT
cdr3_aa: CASKGTGNTEAFF

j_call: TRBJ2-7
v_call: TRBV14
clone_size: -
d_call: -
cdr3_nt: TGTGCCAGCAGCCCTACGTTGCCCGCCGAGCAGTACTTC
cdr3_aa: CASSPTLPAEQYF

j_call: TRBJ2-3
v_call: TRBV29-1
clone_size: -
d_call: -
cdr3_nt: TGCAGCGTAACTACAGGGCCGGGCACAGATACGCAGTATTTT
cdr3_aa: CSVTTGPGTDTQYF

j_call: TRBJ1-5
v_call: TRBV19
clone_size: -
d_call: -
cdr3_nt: TGTGCCAGTAGTATAGTACAGAATCAGCCCCAGCATTTT
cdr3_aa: CASSIVQNQPQHF

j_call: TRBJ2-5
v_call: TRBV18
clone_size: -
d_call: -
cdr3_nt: TGTGCCAGCTCGACAAAACCCCAAGAGACCCAGTACTTC
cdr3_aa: CASSTKPQETQYF

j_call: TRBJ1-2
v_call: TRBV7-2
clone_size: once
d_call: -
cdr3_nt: TGTGCCAGCCTCGTATGGGGGGACCTCTATGGCTACACCTTC
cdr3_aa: CASLVWGDLYGYTF

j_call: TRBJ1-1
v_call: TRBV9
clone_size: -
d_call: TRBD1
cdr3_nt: TGTGCCAGCAGCACGGGGACAGCCGACACTGAAGCTTTCTTT
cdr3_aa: CASSTGTADTEAFF

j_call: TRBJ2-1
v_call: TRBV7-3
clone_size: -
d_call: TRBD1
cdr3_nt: TGTGCCAGCACGACGGGACAGGGTGTAGGTGAGCAGTTCTTC
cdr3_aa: CASTTGQGVGEQFF